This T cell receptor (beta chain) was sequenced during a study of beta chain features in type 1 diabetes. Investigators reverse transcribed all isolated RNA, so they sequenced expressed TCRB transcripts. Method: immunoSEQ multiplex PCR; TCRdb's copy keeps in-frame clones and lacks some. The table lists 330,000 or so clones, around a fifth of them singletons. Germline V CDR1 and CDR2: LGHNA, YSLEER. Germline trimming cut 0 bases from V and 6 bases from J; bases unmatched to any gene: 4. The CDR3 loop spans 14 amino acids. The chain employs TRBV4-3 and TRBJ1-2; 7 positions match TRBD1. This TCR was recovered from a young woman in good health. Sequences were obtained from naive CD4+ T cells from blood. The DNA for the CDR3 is TGCGCCAGCAGCCAAGAGAGACAGGGTCATGGCTACACCTTC. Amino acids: CASSQERQGHGYTF.